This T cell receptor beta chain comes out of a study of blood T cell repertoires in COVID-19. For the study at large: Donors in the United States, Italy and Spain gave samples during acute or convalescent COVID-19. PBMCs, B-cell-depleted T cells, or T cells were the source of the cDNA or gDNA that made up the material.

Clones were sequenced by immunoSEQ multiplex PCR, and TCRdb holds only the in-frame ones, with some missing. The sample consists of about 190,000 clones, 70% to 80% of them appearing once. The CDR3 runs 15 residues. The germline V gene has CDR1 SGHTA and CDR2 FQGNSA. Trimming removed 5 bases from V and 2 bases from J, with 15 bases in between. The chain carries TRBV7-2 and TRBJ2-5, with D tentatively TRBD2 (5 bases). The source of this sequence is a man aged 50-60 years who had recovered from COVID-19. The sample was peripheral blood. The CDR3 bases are TGTGCCAGCAGCGTAAGCGGATCGATACAAGAGACCCAGTACTTC. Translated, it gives CASSVSGSIQETQYF. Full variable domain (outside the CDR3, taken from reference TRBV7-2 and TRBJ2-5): GAGVSQSPSNKVTEKGKDVELRCDPISGHTALYWYRQSLGQGLEFLIYFQGNSAPDKSGLPSDRFSAERTGGSVSTLTIQRTQQEDSAVYLCASSVSGSIQETQYFGPGTRLLVL.